This TCR beta chain was captured by sequencing in a study of T cell changes during pregnancy in multiple sclerosis. Assay: immunoSEQ multiplex PCR; the TCRdb copy retains only in-frame clones and omits some. Of almost 50,000 clones listed, 90% to 95% are singletons. The source is a female donor with multiple sclerosis, enrolled in a pregnancy study. Sequenced here: peripheral blood, sampled after pregnancy.

CDR3 protein: CASSLLAGGPSDTQYF. The CDR3 region has the DNA TGTGCCAGCTCATTACTAGCGGGGGGGCCCTCAGATACGCAGTATTTT. The chain has TRBV18 and TRBJ2-3; TRBD2 agrees at 13 bases. Trimming took 5 bases from V and 4 from J; bases not matched to a gene: 6. This CDR3 has 16 residues. Germline V gene lookup returns CDR1 KGHSH and CDR2 LQKENI.